The next 21 T cell receptor beta chains were all read from a single sample in a study of human CD8 memory T cell subsets. Libraries for TCR beta were constructed using UMI-labeled 5' RACE. TCRdb reanalyzed the 5' RACE reads and collapses them to one entry per CDR3 protein, without DNA. The listing records about 10,000 distinct CDR3 sequences. Material for sequencing was CD8+ T cells from PBMCs. Receptors originate from a human donor in good health.

This chain uses TRBV10-3 with TRBJ2-3; TCRdb's D call, TRBD1, is unchecked because there is no DNA. The CDR3 loop spans 15 amino acids. Germline-derived CDR1 and CDR2 are ENHRY and SYGVKD. The CDR3 is CAISLTGLGTDTQYF.

V gene TRBV5-1 combines with J gene TRBJ2-7; without DNA, the TCRdb call of TRBD2 cannot be checked. The germline V gene encodes CDR1 SGHRS and CDR2 YFSETQ. The CDR3 extends over 15 amino acids. The CDR3 spells CASSLTSGGIYEQYF.

The chain combines TRBV19 with TRBJ1-5; TCRdb calls TRBD1, which cannot be checked without DNA. Looked up from germline, CDR1 is LNHDA and CDR2 is SQIVND (reference sequence). The CDR3 is 15 amino acids. CDR3 sequence: CASSTTGDRNQPQHF.

The chain links TRBV7-9 to TRBJ2-2; TCRdb calls TRBD2, which cannot be checked without DNA. Germline V lookup: CDR1 SEHNR, CDR2 FQNEAQ (reference sequence). This CDR3 is 15 amino acids long. The CDR3: CASSLFGSVSGELFF.

The chain joins TRBV28 to TRBJ2-7; TCRdb designates TRBD2, a call that cannot be tested without DNA. Per germline, CDR1 MDHEN and CDR2 SYDVKM. This CDR3 region has 14 residues. The CDR3 spells CASSPSPGDYEQYF. The entire variable domain, with the rest obtained from reference TRBV28 and TRBJ2-7, is as follows: DVKVTQSSRYLVKRTGEKVFLECVQDMDHENMFWYRQDPGLGLRLIYFSYDVKMKEKGDIPEGYSVSREKKERFSLILESASTNQTSMYLCASSPSPGDYEQYFGPGTRLTVT.

This clonotype is classed as medium-sized (0.01 to 0.1%) by frequency. This chain uses TRBV28 with TRBJ2-3; TCRdb gives TRBD1 as the D gene, but with no DNA this cannot be confirmed. The germline V gene encodes CDR1 MDHEN and CDR2 SYDVKM. This CDR3 has 18 amino acids. The CDR3: CASSSNRVTGLLTDTQYF.

The CDR3 sequence: CASNPLGANEQFF. The chain couples TRBV5-1 to TRBJ2-1; TCRdb's D call of TRBD1 is untestable without DNA. This CDR3 comprises 13 residues. Germline V gene data show CDR1 as SGHRS and CDR2 as YFSETQ.

The chain employs TRBV23-1 and TRBJ2-4; the D gene TCRdb calls, TRBD2, cannot be checked with no DNA. TRBV23-1 has ORF status, its function being uncertain. The CDR3 length is 16 residues. CDR3 loop: CASRPRSHLAGNIQYF.

V and J are TRBV14 and TRBJ1-1; absent DNA, TCRdb's TRBD1 call cannot be checked. CDR1 and CDR2 (germline): SGHDN, FVKESK. The CDR3 sequence is 15 residues long. The CDR3 loop is CASSQPDRPNTEAFF.

The gene calls are TRBV3-1 and TRBJ2-1; TCRdb picks TRBD2, but there is no DNA to check that call. The CDR3 length is 15 residues. The germline V gene encodes CDR1 LGHDT and CDR2 YNNKEL (reference sequence). CDR3 residues: CASSQEPSGYNEQFF.

This clonotype is deemed medium-sized by its frequency. The chain joins TRBV7-9 to TRBJ1-2. Germline V gene sequence: CDR1 SEHNR, CDR2 FQNEAQ (reference sequence). The CDR3 runs 11 residues. CDR3 amino acids: CASSLGSGYTF.

This clonotype is identified as medium-sized from frequency. The rearrangement uses TRBV10-3 and TRBJ2-1; TCRdb lists TRBD1, though no DNA is available to test this call. CDR3 length: 21 amino acids. Germline values: CDR1 ENHRY, CDR2 SYGVKD. The CDR3 region is CAISEFPPGQGDSQSPNEQFF.

Considering frequency, this clonotype is medium-sized. V is TRBV11-3 and J is TRBJ1-6; the TCRdb D gene call, TRBD1, has no DNA to confirm it. The V gene's germline CDR1 is SGHNT and CDR2 YENEEA. The CDR3 runs to 15 residues. This chain's CDR3 is CASSLSRDIGSPLHF.

The rearrangement links TRBV28 to TRBJ2-7; as DNA is missing, the TRBD1 call by TCRdb cannot be tested. The CDR3 spans 14 residues. CDR1 MDHEN and CDR2 SYDVKM come from the germline V gene. The CDR3 region is CASRGVDRGYEQYF. The full variable domain, with the rest looked up from reference TRBV28 and TRBJ2-7, is DVKVTQSSRYLVKRTGEKVFLECVQDMDHENMFWYRQDPGLGLRLIYFSYDVKMKEKGDIPEGYSVSREKKERFSLILESASTNQTSMYLCASRGVDRGYEQYFGPGTRLTVT.

The V gene is TRBV5-6, the J gene TRBJ2-7; TCRdb selects TRBD1, and the lack of DNA leaves this call unchecked. Germline loops: CDR1 SGHDT, CDR2 YYEEEE. CDR3 length equals 15 residues. CDR3 loop: CASSDPGQGRDEQYF.

The gene calls are TRBV24-1 and TRBJ2-3; TCRdb names TRBD1, which stays unverified in the absence of DNA. Germline V gene lookup returns CDR1 KGHDR and CDR2 SFDVKD. CDR3 length equals 15 residues. CDR3 loop: CATSDFGTGTDTQYF.

This clonotype shows up as medium-sized by frequency. The rearrangement links TRBV7-8 to TRBJ1-5; the D call of TRBD1 rests on TCRdb alone, since no DNA is present to check it. Germline-derived CDR1 and CDR2 are SGHVS and FQNEAQ. The CDR3 is made up of 13 amino acids. CDR3 protein: CASSSDPGEPQHF.

V and J are TRBV29-1 and TRBJ2-7; TCRdb's D call of TRBD1 is untestable without DNA. Germline values: CDR1 SQVTM, CDR2 ANQGSEA. There are 14 residues in the CDR3. CDR3 protein: CSVEVYGGTYEQYF.

This chain uses TRBV6-5 with TRBJ2-2. Germline V lookup: CDR1 MNHEY, CDR2 SVGAGI. This CDR3 region has 15 residues. CDR3 amino acids: CASSYSSSYTGELFF.

The chain has TRBV4-3 and TRBJ1-2. This CDR3 has 15 residues. CDR1 and CDR2 (germline): LGHNA, YSLEER. Here the CDR3 reads CASSQDKSFNYGYTF.

The chain has TRBV20-1 and TRBJ1-6. CDR3 length equals 15 residues. Germline values: CDR1 DFQATT, CDR2 SNEGSKA (reference sequence). CDR3 amino acids: CSARPTGPDNSPLHF.